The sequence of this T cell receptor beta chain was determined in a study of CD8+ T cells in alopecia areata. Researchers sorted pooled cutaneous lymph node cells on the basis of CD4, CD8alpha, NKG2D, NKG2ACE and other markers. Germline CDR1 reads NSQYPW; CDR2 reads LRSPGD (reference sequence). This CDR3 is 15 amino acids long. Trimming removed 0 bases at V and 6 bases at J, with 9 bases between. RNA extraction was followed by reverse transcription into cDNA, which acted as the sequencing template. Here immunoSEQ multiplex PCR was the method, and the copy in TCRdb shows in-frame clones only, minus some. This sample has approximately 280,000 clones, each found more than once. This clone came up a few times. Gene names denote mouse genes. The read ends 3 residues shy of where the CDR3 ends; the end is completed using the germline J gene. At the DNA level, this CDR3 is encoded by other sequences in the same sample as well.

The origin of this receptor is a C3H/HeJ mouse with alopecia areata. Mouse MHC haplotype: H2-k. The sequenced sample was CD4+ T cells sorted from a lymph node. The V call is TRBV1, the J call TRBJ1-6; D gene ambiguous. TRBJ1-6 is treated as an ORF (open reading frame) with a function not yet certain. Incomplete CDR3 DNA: TGCACCTGCAGTGCAGATCTAACAATTAATTCGCCC. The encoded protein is CTCSADLTINSP. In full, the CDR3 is CTCSADLTINSPLYF.